These T cell receptor beta chains were read from a single sample in a study of regulatory T cells in long-lasting Graves disease. TCRdb recomputed calls from the multiplex PCR reads with MiXCR, one row per CDR3 protein. The data show a few hundred thousand distinct CDR3 sequences, with approximately 20% seen just once and 45% to 70% held by the top ten. Sequenced here: peripheral blood mononuclear cells (PBMCs), sampled when the disease was refractory, from a patient treated with antithyroid drugs. These receptors originate from a female donor with Graves disease. CDR3s include the opening cysteine and the closing phenylalanine or tryptophan. The D gene is left open where the match is weak. Clone size, where shown, is once, few, many, or a class for clones that have expanded.

size	V	D	J	DNA	CDR3
many	TRBV28	-	TRBJ1-4	TGTGCCAGCAGTTTCTTGGGGGCGGATGAAAAACTGTTTTTT	CASSFLGADEKLFF
many	TRBV7-2	-	TRBJ1-4	TGTGCCAGCAGCTTATTGGGTAGTGAAAAACTGTTTTTT	CASSLLGSEKLFF
-	TRBV7-2	TRBD1	TRBJ2-1	TGTGCCAGCAGCTTAGGGGTCTCGGGACAGGGGATTAGCTCCTACAATGAGCAGTTCTTC	CASSLGVSGQGISSYNEQFF
-	TRBV5-1	-	TRBJ2-2	TGCGCCAGCAGCAAAACCGGGACTTCGAACACCGGGGAGCTGTTTTTT	CASSKTGTSNTGELFF
many	TRBV28	-	TRBJ2-7	TGTGCCAGCAGTTCACTTACCATACCGGGACCTCAAAGGGACGAGCAGTACTTC	CASSSLTIPGPQRDEQYF
many	TRBV2	-	TRBJ1-6	TGTGCCAGCAGATTCGGGTGGATGGATAATTCACCCCTCCACTTT	CASRFGWMDNSPLHF
many	TRBV28	-	TRBJ2-5	TGTGCCAGCAGCCGAACTTCAGGGGTGGAGACCCAGTACTTC	CASSRTSGVETQYF
many	TRBV20-1	-	TRBJ2-7	TGCAGTGCTCCGATAAAAAGCTCCTACGAGCAGTACTTC	CSAPIKSSYEQYF
many	TRBV10-3	-	TRBJ1-2	TGTGCCATCAGTGATCCCGGGAGGGATTTCGGTGGCTACACCTTC	CAISDPGRDFGGYTF
few	TRBV20-1	TRBD1	TRBJ1-1	TGCAGTGCTAGGGACAGGGGGCAAATGTACAACACTGAAGCTTTCTTT	CSARDRGQMYNTEAFF
few	TRBV6-1	TRBD2	TRBJ2-5	TGTGCCAGCAGGCCAAGACTAGCGGGAGAGGAGACCCAGTACTTC	CASRPRLAGEETQYF
many	TRBV7-8	TRBD1	TRBJ2-2	TGTGCCAGCAGCTTAACAGGGGAAAACACCGGGGAGCTGTTTTTT	CASSLTGENTGELFF
once	TRBV29-1	TRBD1	TRBJ2-2	TGCAGCGTTGAAGAGGGACAGTCCGGGGAGCTGTTTTTT	CSVEEGQSGELFF
many	TRBV6-1	TRBD1	TRBJ2-7	TGTGCCAGCAGCTCCGGGACAGGGCAACACGAGCAGTACTTC	CASSSGTGQHEQYF
-	TRBV5-5	-	TRBJ1-4	TGTGCCAGCAGCTTGGTCCGGGAAGAGGCTGAAAAACTGTTTTTT	CASSLVREEAEKLFF
-	TRBV29-1	-	TRBJ1-1	TGCAGCGTTGGATGGACGGAAAACACTGAAGCTTTCTTT	CSVGWTENTEAFF
many	TRBV20-1	-	TRBJ2-7	TGCAGTGCTAGCCCCCGAGATTCGATCTACGAGCAGTACTTC	CSASPRDSIYEQYF
many	TRBV7-2	-	TRBJ2-7	TGTGCCAGCAGCTTAGCGCGGACTGTGGGTGAGCAGTACTTC	CASSLARTVGEQYF
-	TRBV3-1	-	TRBJ1-5	TGTGCCGCGCCCCGGAGCCAGCCCCAGCATTTT	CAAPRSQPQHF
-	TRBV19	-	TRBJ1-1	TGTGCCAGTATAAGGGACACAGACCTCGGGGCTGAAGCTTTCTTT	CASIRDTDLGAEAFF
many	TRBV2	-	TRBJ1-2	TGTGCCAGCAGTTACAGGGAAGGGGGCTACACCTTC	CASSYREGGYTF
few	TRBV29-1	-	TRBJ1-1	TGCGCGGCGGGGACGGCGAACACTGAAGCTTTCTTT	CAAGTANTEAFF
-	TRBV29-1	-	TRBJ1-1	TGCAGCGTTGAGAAGGGGGACACTGAAGCTTTCTTT	CSVEKGDTEAFF
-	TRBV28	-	TRBJ1-3	TGTGCCAGCAGTTTTCGGGGTTCGGGGCTCGGAAACACCATATATTTT	CASSFRGSGLGNTIYF
few	TRBV10-1	-	TRBJ1-1	TGCGCCAGCGGGGAAAGCTCTGAAGCTTTCTTT	CASGESSEAFF
many	TRBV2	TRBD1	TRBJ1-1	TGTGCCAGCAAGGGACAGTCCGTAGGGACTGAAGCTTTCTTT	CASKGQSVGTEAFF
-	TRBV6-2/TRBV6-3	-	TRBJ1-1	TGTGCCAGCACCAAGATGGCCGGTGAAGCTTTCTTT	CASTKMAGEAFF
-	TRBV7-9	-	TRBJ2-3	TGTGCCAGCAGCTCATCACAGGCTACGCAGTATTTT	CASSSSQATQYF
many	TRBV6-5	-	TRBJ2-2	TGTGCCAGCAGTTACGCCACCGGCGGATGGGCGGACACCGGGGAGCTGTTTTTT	CASSYATGGWADTGELFF